The source of this T cell receptor (beta chain) is a study of vaccination and CD4 T cells after COVID-19. Across the study: Across the group, participants received two doses of either BNT162b2 or mRNA-1273 vaccine. In culture, cells were exposed to overlapping spike peptides from SARS-CoV-2, HCoV-NL63, HCoV-OC43 and HCoV-229E. Post-vaccination specimens were collected at a median of approximately 66 days following dose two (range 14 to 241).

CDR3 size: 15 residues. CDR1 is MGHDK and CDR2 is SYGVNS in the germline V gene. The V and J ends lost 2 bases and 0 bases respectively, with 8 bases between them. Treatment: roughly 10-day PBMC culture with coronavirus spike peptide pools or control peptides (ViraFEST assay). Researchers collected the unexposed donor's CD4+ T cells before the COVID-19 pandemic (2011-2018). Fresh medium (containing IL-2) replaced half the medium on days 3 and 7. Cultured CD4+ T cell DNA was sequenced using the Oncomine TCR Beta short-read assay. The authors extracted genomic DNA from cultured CD4+ T cells. TCRdb reprocessed the PCR reads via MiXCR and lists one record per CDR3 protein. The sample includes more than 8,500 distinct CDR3 sequences, 25% to 30% seen only once; the top ten take about 11%. To note about this clonotype: What it recognizes is unknown.

V usage is TRBV25-1 and J usage is TRBJ1-5; D remains unclear. The sequence came from a human donor in good health. Sequencing was carried out using CD4+ T cells from blood, cultured in vitro. CDR3 protein: CASSEDNRSNQPQHF. CDR3 bases: TGTGCCAGCAGTGAAGACAACCGTAGCAATCAGCCCCAGCATTTT. The full variable domain, completed using reference TRBV25-1 and TRBJ1-5, is EADIYQTPRYLVIGTGKKITLECSQTMGHDKMYWYQQDPGMELHLIHYSYGVNSTEKGDLSSESTVSRIRTEHFPLTLESARPSHTSQYLCASSEDNRSNQPQHFGDGTRLSIL.